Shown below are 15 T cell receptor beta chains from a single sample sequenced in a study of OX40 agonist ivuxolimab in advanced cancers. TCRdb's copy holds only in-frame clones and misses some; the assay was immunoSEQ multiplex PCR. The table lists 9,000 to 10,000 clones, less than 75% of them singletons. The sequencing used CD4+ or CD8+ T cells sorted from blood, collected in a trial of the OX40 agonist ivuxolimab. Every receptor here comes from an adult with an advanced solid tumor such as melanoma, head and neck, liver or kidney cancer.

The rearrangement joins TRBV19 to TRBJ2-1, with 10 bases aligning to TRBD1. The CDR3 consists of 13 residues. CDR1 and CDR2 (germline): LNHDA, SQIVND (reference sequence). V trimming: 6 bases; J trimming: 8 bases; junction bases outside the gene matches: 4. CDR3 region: CASRGQGEDEQFF. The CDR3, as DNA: TGTGCCAGTAGAGGACAGGGGGAGGATGAGCAGTTCTTC.

The CDR3 reads CASSQWTSGDNEQFF. For the CDR3, the DNA is TGTGCCAGCAGCCAGTGGACTAGCGGGGACAATGAGCAGTTCTTC. The V and J genes are TRBV6-5 and TRBJ2-1; the match to TRBD2 covers 12 bases. The junction had 5 bases not matched to a gene; V was cut back by 6 bases and J by 5 bases. CDR1 and CDR2 (germline): MNHEY, SVGAGI. The CDR3 is 15 amino acids.

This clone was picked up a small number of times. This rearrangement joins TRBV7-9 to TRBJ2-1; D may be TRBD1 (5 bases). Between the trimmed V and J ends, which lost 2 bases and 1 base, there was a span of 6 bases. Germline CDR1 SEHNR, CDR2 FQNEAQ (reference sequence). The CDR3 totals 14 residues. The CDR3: CASSLKGSYNEQFF. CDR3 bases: TGTGCCAGCAGCTTAAAGGGGTCCTACAATGAGCAGTTCTTC.

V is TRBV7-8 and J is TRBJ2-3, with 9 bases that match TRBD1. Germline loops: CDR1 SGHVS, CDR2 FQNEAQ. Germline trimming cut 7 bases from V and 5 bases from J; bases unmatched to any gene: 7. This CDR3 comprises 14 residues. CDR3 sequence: CASTPGQGLDTQYF. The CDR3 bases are TGTGCCAGCACGCCGGGACAGGGCTTAGATACGCAGTATTTT.

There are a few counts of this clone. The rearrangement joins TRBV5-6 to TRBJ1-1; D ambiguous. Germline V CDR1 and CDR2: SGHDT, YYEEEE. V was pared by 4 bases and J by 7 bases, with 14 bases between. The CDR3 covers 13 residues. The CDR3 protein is CASSPGPGLEAFF. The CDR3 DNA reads TGTGCCAGCAGCCCAGGACCAGGACTTGAAGCTTTCTTT. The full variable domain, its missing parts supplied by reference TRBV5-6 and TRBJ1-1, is DAGVTQSPTHLIKTRGQQVTLRCSPKSGHDTVSWYQQALGQGPQFIFQYYEEEERQRGNFPDRFSGHQFPNYSSELNVNALLLGDSALYLCASSPGPGLEAFFGQGTRLTVV.

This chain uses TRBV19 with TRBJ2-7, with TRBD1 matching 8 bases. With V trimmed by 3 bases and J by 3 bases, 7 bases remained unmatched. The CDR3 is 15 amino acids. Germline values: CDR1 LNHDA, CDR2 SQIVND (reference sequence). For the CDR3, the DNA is TGTGCCAGTAGTATTGGGACAGGCGATTACTACGAGCAGTACTTC. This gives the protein CASSIGTGDYYEQYF.

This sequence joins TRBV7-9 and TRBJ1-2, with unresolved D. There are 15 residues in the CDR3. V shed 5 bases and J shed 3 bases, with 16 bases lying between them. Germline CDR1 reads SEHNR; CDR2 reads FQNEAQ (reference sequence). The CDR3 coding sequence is TGTGCCAGCAGCGTCTCGGGTGGGGTAGACTATGGCTACACCTTC. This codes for CASSVSGGVDYGYTF.

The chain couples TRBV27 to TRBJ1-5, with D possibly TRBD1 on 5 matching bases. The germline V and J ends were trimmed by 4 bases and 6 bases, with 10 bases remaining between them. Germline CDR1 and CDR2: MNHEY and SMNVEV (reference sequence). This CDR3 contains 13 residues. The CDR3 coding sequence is TGTGCCAGCAGTTGGACGAGGGGTCAGCCCCAGCATTTT. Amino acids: CASSWTRGQPQHF.

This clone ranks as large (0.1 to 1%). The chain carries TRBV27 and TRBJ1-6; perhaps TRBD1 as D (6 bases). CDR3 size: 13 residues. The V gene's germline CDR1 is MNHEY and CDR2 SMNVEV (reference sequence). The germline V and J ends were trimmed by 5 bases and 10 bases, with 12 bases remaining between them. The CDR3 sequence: CASSPNQGSPLHF. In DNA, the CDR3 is TGTGCCAGCAGTCCCAACCAGGGGTCACCCCTCCACTTT.

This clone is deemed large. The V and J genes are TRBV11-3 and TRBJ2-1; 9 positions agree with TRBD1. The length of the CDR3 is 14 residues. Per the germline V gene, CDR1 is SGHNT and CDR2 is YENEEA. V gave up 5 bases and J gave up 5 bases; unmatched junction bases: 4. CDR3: CASSPGTGNNEQFF. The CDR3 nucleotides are TGTGCCAGCAGCCCCGGGACAGGGAACAATGAGCAGTTCTTC.

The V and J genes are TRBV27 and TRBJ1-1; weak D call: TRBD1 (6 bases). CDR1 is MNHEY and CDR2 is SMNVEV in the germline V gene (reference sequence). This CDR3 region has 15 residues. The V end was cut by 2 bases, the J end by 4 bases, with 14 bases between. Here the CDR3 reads CASSLGQGFRTEAFF. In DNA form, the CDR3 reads TGTGCCAGCAGTTTAGGGCAGGGGTTTCGCACTGAAGCTTTCTTT.

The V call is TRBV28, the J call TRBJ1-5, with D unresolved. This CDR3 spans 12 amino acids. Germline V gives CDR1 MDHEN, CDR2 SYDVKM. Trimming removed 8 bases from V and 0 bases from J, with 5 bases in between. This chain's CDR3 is CASGYSNQPQHF. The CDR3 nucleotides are TGTGCCAGCGGTTATAGCAATCAGCCCCAGCATTTT.

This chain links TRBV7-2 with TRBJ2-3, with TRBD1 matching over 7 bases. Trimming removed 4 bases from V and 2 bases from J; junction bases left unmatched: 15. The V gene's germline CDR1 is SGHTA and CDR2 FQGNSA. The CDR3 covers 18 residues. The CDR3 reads CASSSITDGTAFTDTQYF. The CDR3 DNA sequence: TGTGCCAGCAGCTCCATTACTGACGGGACAGCATTCACAGATACGCAGTATTTT.

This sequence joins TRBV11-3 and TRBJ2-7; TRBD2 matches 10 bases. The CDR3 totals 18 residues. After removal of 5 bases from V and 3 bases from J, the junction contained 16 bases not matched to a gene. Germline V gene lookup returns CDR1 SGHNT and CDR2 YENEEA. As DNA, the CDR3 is TGTGCCAGCAGCGCAAATACCTGGACTAGCGGACCGAACTACGAGCAGTACTTC. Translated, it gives CASSANTWTSGPNYEQYF.

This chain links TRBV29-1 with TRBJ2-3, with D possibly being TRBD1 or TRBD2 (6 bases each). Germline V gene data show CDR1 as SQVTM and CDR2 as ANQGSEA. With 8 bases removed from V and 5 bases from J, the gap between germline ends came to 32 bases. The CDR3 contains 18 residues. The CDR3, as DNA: TGCAGCACTGACCCCCCCCGGACAGCCTGGGAGGATGGAGATACGCAGTATTTT. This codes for CSTDPPRTAWEDGDTQYF.